Below, 21 T cell receptor beta chains from the same sample are listed, as sequenced in a study of early T cells in non-severe SARS-CoV-2 infection. TCRdb redid the calling of the 5' RACE reads with MiXCR, one entry per CDR3 protein. This table has 55,000 to 75,000 distinct CDR3 sequences, approximately 10% appearing once. Sequencing used whole blood. These receptors all come from an adult who was a healthcare worker with PCR-confirmed SARS-CoV-2 infection or an uninfected control (not recorded which).

The genes are TRBV28 and TRBJ1-5; 8 bases agree with TRBD1. The CDR3 is 16 amino acids. Per germline, CDR1 MDHEN and CDR2 SYDVKM. Germline trimming cut 8 bases from V and 7 bases from J; bases unmatched to any gene: 16. For the CDR3, the DNA is TGTGCCAGCGCGACGAGGACAGGGTCGGGAAAACAGCCCCAGCATTTT. It translates to CASATRTGSGKQPQHF.

This clonotype was detected many times. The chain combines TRBV28 with TRBJ2-2, with D uncertain. This CDR3 has 14 residues. With 6 bases removed from V and 0 bases from J, the gap between germline ends came to 8 bases. Per the germline V gene, CDR1 is MDHEN and CDR2 is SYDVKM. DNA of the CDR3: TGTGCCAGCAGGGCCCCATCGAACACCGGGGAGCTGTTTTTT. This encodes CASRAPSNTGELFF.

This clonotype has ten or more counts. This rearrangement joins TRBV6-1 to TRBJ2-1; 7 bases are a match to TRBD1. V gave up 4 bases and J gave up 5 bases; unmatched junction bases: 2. The CDR3 consists of 13 residues. CDR1 is MNHNS, CDR2 SASEGT, per germline. DNA of the CDR3: TGTGCCAGCAGTGGACAGGGACACAATGAGCAGTTCTTC. It codes for CASSGQGHNEQFF.

This chain connects TRBV18 to TRBJ2-1, with 8 bases lining up with TRBD1. Germline V gene lookup returns CDR1 KGHSH and CDR2 LQKENI. The CDR3 has 16 amino acids. V lost 1 base to trimming and J lost 5 bases; unmatched junction nucleotides: 7. For the CDR3, the DNA is TGTGCCAGCTCACCACGAAGACAGGGGCGAAACAATGAGCAGTTCTTC. Protein product: CASSPRRQGRNNEQFF.

V is TRBV18 and J is TRBJ2-1; 7 bases are shared with TRBD2. Trimming cost V 2 bases and J 2 bases; bases outside gene matches: 0. Germline-derived CDR1 and CDR2 are KGHSH and LQKENI. This CDR3 spans 14 amino acids. The CDR3 spells CASSPGGAYNEQFF. DNA of the CDR3: TGTGCCAGCTCACCAGGGGGGGCCTACAATGAGCAGTTCTTC. Combining the CDR3 with reference TRBV18 and TRBJ2-1 gives the whole variable domain NAGVMQNPRHLVRRRGQEARLRCSPMKGHSHVYWYRQLPEEGLKFMVYLQKENIIDESGMPKERFSAEFPKEGPSILRIQQVVRGDSAAYFCASSPGGAYNEQFFGPGTRLTVL.

This clonotype was detected only a few times. The V call is TRBV7-3, the J call TRBJ1-3; D is uncertain. Trimming removed 5 bases from V and 9 bases from J, with 14 bases in between. The CDR3 contains 13 residues. CDR1 is SGHTA and CDR2 is FQGTGA in the germline V gene. The CDR3 loop reads CASSPFPGSTIYF. CDR3 DNA: TGTGCCAGCAGCCCATTCCCCGGTAGCACCATATATTTT. Together with reference TRBV7-3 and TRBJ1-3, the CDR3 gives the full variable domain: GAGVSQTPSNKVTEKGKYVELRCDPISGHTALYWYRQSLGQGPEFLIYFQGTGAADDSGLPNDRFFAVRPEGSVSTLKIQRTERGDSAVYLCASSPFPGSTIYFGEGSWLTVV.

This clonotype was detected a few times. J is TRBJ2-7 and V is TRBV29-1; D not resolved. The germline V gene encodes CDR1 SQVTM and CDR2 ANQGSEA. The CDR3 is 11 residues long. As DNA, the CDR3 is TGCGTTGGGGTGGTAGCCTACGAGCAGTACTTC. This translates into CVGVVAYEQYF.

This chain connects TRBV10-2 to TRBJ2-2, with 11 bases fitting TRBD2. V lost 6 bases, J lost 4 bases, and 1 base stayed unmatched. The germline gives CDR1 WSHSY, CDR2 SAAADI. The CDR3 spans 14 residues. CDR3 amino acids: CASSTSGSTGELFF. In DNA, the CDR3 is TGCGCCAGCAGCACTAGCGGGAGCACCGGGGAGCTGTTTTTT.

The chain couples TRBV3-1 to TRBJ2-3; TRBD1 is a possible D gene (6 bases). V was cut by 1 base and J by 5 bases, with 7 bases left in between. The germline gives CDR1 LGHDT, CDR2 YNNKEL (reference sequence). CDR3 size: 13 residues. The CDR3 DNA sequence: TGTGCCAGCAGCCAAGGAGGGGGAGATACGCAGTATTTT. It specifies CASSQGGGDTQYF.

V is TRBV5-1 and J is TRBJ1-1; tentative D call: TRBD1 (5 bases). V lost 0 bases to trimming and J lost 5 bases, with 17 bases between them. CDR1 and CDR2 (germline): SGHRS, YFSETQ. The CDR3 has 16 residues. CDR3 amino acids: CASSLAEGSFGTEAFF. CDR3 in DNA: TGCGCCAGCAGCTTGGCGGAGGGGTCCTTTGGGACTGAAGCTTTCTTT.

This clonotype appeared a few times. The chain is built from TRBV6-6 and TRBJ2-3; 7 bases fit TRBD1. The V segment lost 6 bases and the J segment 4 bases; nucleotides outside the gene matches: 7. Germline loops: CDR1 MNHNY, CDR2 SVGAGI (reference sequence). CDR3 size: 14 residues. Here the CDR3 DNA reads TGTGCCAGCAGCAACCCTACAGGGGCAGATACGCAGTATTTT. Translated, it gives CASSNPTGADTQYF.

The rearrangement uses TRBV30 and TRBJ1-4; TRBD1 might be the D (6 bases). Per the germline V gene, CDR1 is GTSNPN and CDR2 is SVGIG (reference sequence). This CDR3 has 12 amino acids. V lost 6 bases to trimming and J lost 8 bases, with 13 bases between them. CDR3: CACIRTDEKLFF. The CDR3 bases are TGTGCCTGCATCCGGACAGACGAAAAACTGTTTTTT.

This clonotype was recorded a few times. The chain has TRBV20-1 and TRBJ2-3; weak D call: TRBD1 (6 bases). Germline lookup yields CDR1 DFQATT and CDR2 SNEGSKA (reference sequence). The CDR3 sequence is 14 residues long. DNA of the CDR3: TGCAGGATTGATGGGCAGGGACATGCAGATACGCAGTATTTT. Translating it yields CRIDGQGHADTQYF.

The CDR3: CASSFAGDIYEQYF. As DNA, the CDR3 is TGCGCCAGCAGCTTTGCGGGAGACATCTACGAGCAGTACTTC. V and J are TRBV5-1 and TRBJ2-7; 7 nucleotides line up with TRBD2. The CDR3 totals 14 residues. With V trimmed by 2 bases and J by 3 bases, 5 bases remained unmatched. The germline CDR1 and CDR2 sequences are SGHRS and YFSETQ.

This chain uses TRBV20-1 with TRBJ2-7; 7 nucleotides match TRBD2. CDR1 and CDR2 (germline): DFQATT, SNEGSKA (reference sequence). J gave up 4 bases and V 3 bases, and 9 bases lay outside the gene matches. The length of the CDR3 is 14 residues. For the CDR3, the DNA is TGCAGTGCTAGTAGAGCGGGAAGCATGTACGAGCAGTACTTC. Translating it yields CSASRAGSMYEQYF.

This clonotype showed up just a few times. The rearrangement joins TRBV4-1 to TRBJ2-5; D unclear. Germline V lookup: CDR1 MGHRA, CDR2 YSYEKL. With 2 bases removed from V and 1 base from J, the gap between germline ends came to 5 bases. The CDR3 consists of 13 residues. The CDR3 here is CASSQTTQETQYF. In nucleotides, the CDR3 is TGCGCCAGCAGCCAAACCACCCAAGAGACCCAGTACTTC.

This clonotype was detected ten times or more. The chain combines TRBV14 with TRBJ2-5, with 7 positions matching TRBD2. Germline assignment: CDR1 SGHDN and CDR2 FVKESK. This CDR3 is 16 amino acids long. J gave up 2 bases and V 0 bases, and 6 bases lay outside the gene matches. The CDR3 DNA reads TGTGCCAGCAGCCAAGATGCGGGGGTCCTACAAGAGACCCAGTACTTC. Its protein is CASSQDAGVLQETQYF.

This clonotype was seen only a few times. The V gene is TRBV2, the J gene TRBJ2-2, with 11 bases identical to TRBD2. V was clipped by 6 bases and J by 5 bases; unmatched bases: 8. Germline CDR1 is SNHLY and CDR2 is FYNNEI. This CDR3 has 16 residues. CDR3 in DNA: TGTGCCAGCAGAGGACTAGCGGGTCTGGGGACCGGGGAGCTGTTTTTT. It specifies CASRGLAGLGTGELFF.

This clonotype was counted many times. CDR3 nucleotides: TGTGCCAGCGGGGGCCTAGCGGGAGAGATAGATACGCAGTATTTT. It translates to CASGGLAGEIDTQYF. V usage is TRBV2 and J usage is TRBJ2-3; 10 bases match TRBD2. This CDR3 is built from 15 residues. J was trimmed by 5 bases and V by 8 bases; bases with no gene match: 10. Germline values: CDR1 SNHLY, CDR2 FYNNEI.

This clonotype occurred many times. The V and J genes are TRBV3-1 and TRBJ2-1, with D maybe TRBD2 (6 bases). Germline CDR1 is LGHDT and CDR2 is YNNKEL (reference sequence). The CDR3 runs to 12 residues. V dropped 0 bases and J dropped 12 bases, with 9 bases sitting between them. The DNA for the CDR3 is TGTGCCAGCAGCCAAGAGCGGAGGGGGCAGTTCTTC. Translating gives CASSQERRGQFF.

The sample holds many counts of this clonotype. This chain links TRBV7-9 with TRBJ2-3; perhaps TRBD2 as D (5 bases). Per the germline V gene, CDR1 is SEHNR and CDR2 is FQNEAQ (reference sequence). With 8 bases removed from V and 6 bases from J, the gap between germline ends came to 15 bases. This CDR3 comprises 13 residues. The DNA for the CDR3 is TGTGCCAGCGGGGAGTTCGGGCGCGATACGCAGTATTTT. Translated, it gives CASGEFGRDTQYF.